Below, 24 T cell receptor beta chains from the same sample are listed, as sequenced in a study of cytomegalovirus exposure and HLA in healthy donors. PCR employed 60 Vbeta and 13 Jbeta primers. Libraries were prepared by immunoSEQ multiplex PCR; TCRdb keeps only in-frame clonotypes and omits some of them. The repertoire holds approximately 100,000 clones, with around 83% as singletons. Sequences were obtained from PBMCs. All receptors come from a man in his thirties or forties in good health and CMV-seronegative.

This rearrangement joins TRBV5-1 to TRBJ1-5, with 9 positions matching TRBD1. Per the germline V gene, CDR1 is SGHRS and CDR2 is YFSETQ. The V gene end was trimmed by 2 bases and the J gene end by 0 bases; junction bases not matched to a gene: 6. The CDR3 is made up of 17 amino acids. CDR3 amino acids: CASSLGTGMYSNQPQHF. In DNA form, the CDR3 reads TGCGCCAGCAGCTTAGGGACAGGGATGTATAGCAATCAGCCCCAGCATTTT. Filled out from reference TRBV5-1 and TRBJ1-5, the complete variable domain reads KAGVTQTPRYLIKTRGQQVTLSCSPISGHRSVSWYQQTPGQGLQFLFEYFSETQRNKGNFPGRFSGRQFSNSRSEMNVSTLELGDSALYLCASSLGTGMYSNQPQHFGDGTRLSIL.

The chain links TRBV2 to TRBJ2-1; D might be TRBD2 (5 bases). CDR3 length: 13 residues. The V gene lost 5 bases and the J gene lost 9 bases, with 14 bases spanning the gap. Germline CDR1 is SNHLY and CDR2 is FYNNEI. CDR3 DNA sequence: TGTGCCAGCAGTCCCTCCGGGGTTGGTGAGCAGTTCTTC. Translation: CASSPSGVGEQFF.

The gene calls are TRBV6-5 and TRBJ2-3; D gene uncertain. The CDR3 is 16 amino acids. Trimming left V 2 bases short and J 0 bases short, with 12 bases between. The germline gives CDR1 MNHEY, CDR2 SVGAGI. CDR3 loop: CASSYPRSGSTDTQYF. As DNA, the CDR3 is TGTGCCAGCAGTTACCCACGGTCGGGTAGCACAGATACGCAGTATTTT.

The chain is built from TRBV30 and TRBJ1-1; 7 nucleotides align to TRBD1. This CDR3 comprises 11 residues. Germline CDR1 is GTSNPN and CDR2 is SVGIG (reference sequence). V lost 5 bases to trimming and J lost 9 bases; unmatched junction nucleotides: 6. The chain's CDR3 is CAWAWTGQAFF. CDR3 coding DNA: TGTGCCTGGGCCTGGACAGGCCAAGCTTTCTTT.

The chain couples TRBV5-6 to TRBJ2-1; 9 bases match TRBD2. Germline lookup yields CDR1 SGHDT and CDR2 YYEEEE. The CDR3 contains 16 residues. J gave up 2 bases and V 0 bases, and 3 bases lay outside the gene matches. The CDR3 here is CASSLGAGGAYNEQFF. CDR3 sequence (DNA): TGTGCCAGCAGCTTGGGGGCGGGAGGGGCCTACAATGAGCAGTTCTTC.

As regards this clone: A junction end diverges from the germline sequence, so it may reflect a read error. V gene TRBV5-1 combines with J gene TRBJ2-1; no clear D gene. CDR3 length: 15 residues. Germline values: CDR1 SGHRS, CDR2 YFSETQ. The CDR3 nucleotides read TGCGCCAGCGGAGCTTGGAAAGTCTCCCACAATGAGCAGTTCTTC. Amino acids: CASGAWKVSHNEQFF.

This chain uses TRBV15 with TRBJ2-1; 13 bases line up with TRBD2. The CDR3 contains 17 residues. The V gene end was trimmed by 3 bases and the J gene end by 2 bases; junction bases not matched to a gene: 4. The V gene's germline CDR1 is LNHNV and CDR2 YYDKDF (reference sequence). The CDR3 nucleotides read TGTGCCACCAGCAGGACTAGCGGGAGGTTGACCTACAATGAGCAGTTCTTC. Protein product: CATSRTSGRLTYNEQFF.

This sequence joins TRBV9 and TRBJ2-1; 9 bases agree with TRBD2. V dropped 4 bases and J dropped 7; count of bases not matched to a gene: 12. The CDR3 is 16 amino acids. Germline V lookup: CDR1 SGDLS, CDR2 YYNGEE. The CDR3 DNA follows: TGTGCCAGCAGCCCCCGGGGTAGCGGGAGATTAAATGAGCAGTTCTTC. As protein: CASSPRGSGRLNEQFF. The variable domain in full, with the rest retrieved from reference TRBV9 and TRBJ2-1, is DSGVTQTPKHLITATGQRVTLRCSPRSGDLSVYWYQQSLDQGLQFLIQYYNGEERAKGNILERFSAQQFPDLHSELNLSSLELGDSALYFCASSPRGSGRLNEQFFGPGTRLTVL.

V usage is TRBV7-8 and J usage is TRBJ2-3; 7 positions agree with TRBD2. From germline, CDR1 is SGHVS and CDR2 FQNEAQ. CDR3 length: 14 residues. The trim removed 5 bases at V and 2 bases at J, leaving 4 bases unmatched. The CDR3 nucleotides are TGTGCCAGCAGCCCCAGCGGGGTCACAGATACGCAGTATTTT. Residues: CASSPSGVTDTQYF.

The CDR3 here is CASRRTVTNTGELFF. The DNA of the CDR3 is TGTGCCAGCAGACGGACAGTGACGAACACCGGGGAGCTGTTTTTT. The V gene is TRBV6-6, the J gene TRBJ2-2; tentatively, D is TRBD1 (6 bases). The CDR3 runs 15 residues. V gave up 6 bases and J gave up 0 bases, with 11 bases separating them. Germline assignment: CDR1 MNHNY and CDR2 SVGAGI (reference sequence).

J is TRBJ1-3 and V is TRBV5-5; no firm D call. Trimming pared 0 bases from V and 7 bases from J, leaving 11 bases between. Germline V CDR1 and CDR2: SGHKS, YYEKEE (reference sequence). The CDR3 consists of 14 residues. CDR3 region: CASSLAEALNTIYF. The CDR3 DNA reads as TGTGCCAGCAGCTTGGCAGAGGCCCTGAACACCATATATTTT.

The count of this clone is one. The V gene is TRBV6-1, the J gene TRBJ2-5, with D hard to call. The CDR3 is 14 residues long. Germline V gene lookup returns CDR1 MNHNS and CDR2 SASEGT. Trimming pared 5 bases from V and 1 base from J, leaving 11 bases between. CDR3 nucleotides: TGTGCCAGCAGTTCCCAGGTATTCCAAGAGACCCAGTACTTC. Translation: CASSSQVFQETQYF.

This clone was detected once. V gene TRBV7-9 combines with J gene TRBJ1-2; a weak D match, TRBD1 (5 bases). The CDR3 length is 14 residues. The ends were cut back, 1 base at V and 6 bases at J, with 12 bases in the middle. Germline values: CDR1 SEHNR, CDR2 FQNEAQ (reference sequence). Here the CDR3 reads CASSLVFRVDGYTF. The CDR3 bases are TGTGCCAGCAGCTTAGTCTTCAGGGTTGATGGCTACACCTTC.

The rearrangement links TRBV5-1 to TRBJ1-5, with 7 positions matching TRBD1. The CDR3 is 14 amino acids. V trimming: 0 bases; J trimming: 5 bases; junction bases outside the gene matches: 2. The germline gives CDR1 SGHRS, CDR2 YFSETQ. The CDR3 loop reads CASSLEGADQPQHF. CDR3 bases: TGCGCCAGCAGCTTGGAGGGGGCGGATCAGCCCCAGCATTTT.

This clone was observed a few times. The J gene is TRBJ1-1, the V gene TRBV10-3, with 10 bases fitting TRBD1. After removal of 4 bases from V and 5 bases from J, the junction contained 7 bases not matched to a gene. The CDR3 extends over 15 amino acids. Germline CDR1 ENHRY, CDR2 SYGVKD. The CDR3 is CAISGRDRGLTEAFF. The CDR3 DNA reads as TGTGCCATCAGTGGCCGGGACAGGGGTTTGACTGAAGCTTTCTTT.

J is TRBJ2-2 and V is TRBV30, with a tentative D call TRBD1 (6 bases). Trimming left V 3 bases short and J 4 bases short, with 12 bases between. Germline CDR1 is GTSNPN and CDR2 is SVGIG (reference sequence). The CDR3 is 14 amino acids. This CDR3 is CAWSTTGSTGELFF. In DNA, the CDR3 is TGTGCCTGGAGCACAACAGGGAGCACCGGGGAGCTGTTTTTT. The full variable domain, rest sourced from reference TRBV30 and TRBJ2-2, is SQTIHQWPATLVQPVGSPLSLECTVEGTSNPNLYWYRQAAGRGLQLLFYSVGIGQISSEVPQNLSASRPQDRQFILSSKKLLLSDSGFYLCAWSTTGSTGELFFGEGSRLTVL.

This chain joins TRBV18 and TRBJ2-7, with TRBD1 matching 7 bases. The CDR3 is made up of 13 amino acids. The germline gives CDR1 KGHSH, CDR2 LQKENI. V gave up 4 bases and J gave up 3 bases; unmatched junction bases: 3. CDR3 sequence reads: CASSLNRGYEQYF. The CDR3 DNA follows: TGTGCCAGCTCACTGAACAGGGGCTACGAGCAGTACTTC.

V gene TRBV5-1 combines with J gene TRBJ1-5; 10 bases line up with TRBD1. The trim removed 3 bases at V and 5 bases at J, leaving 5 bases unmatched. Germline V gene data show CDR1 as SGHRS and CDR2 as YFSETQ. The CDR3 is 15 residues long. The CDR3 DNA is TGCGCCAGCAGCTCCGGGACAGGGGTCGATCAGCCCCAGCATTTT. This translates into CASSSGTGVDQPQHF.

This chain connects TRBV7-3 to TRBJ1-1; maybe TRBD1 (5 bases). Germline CDR1 and CDR2: SGHTA and FQGTGA. The germline V and J ends were trimmed by 10 bases and 0 bases, with 18 bases remaining between them. CDR3 length: 15 residues. The CDR3 DNA reads as TGTGCCAATAAGGGCAGGGTGGGCTTGAACACTGAAGCTTTCTTT. As protein: CANKGRVGLNTEAFF.

This sequence joins TRBV28 and TRBJ1-4; perhaps TRBD1 as D (6 bases). V was trimmed by 8 bases and J by 4 bases, leaving 11 bases between them. This CDR3 is 13 amino acids long. Germline CDR1 is MDHEN and CDR2 is SYDVKM. DNA for the CDR3: TGTGCCAGCTCGGGGGGCATTAATGAAAAACTGTTTTTT. Its protein is CASSGGINEKLFF.

V usage is TRBV6-6 and J usage is TRBJ2-1; the match to TRBD2 covers 7 bases. The V segment lost 2 bases and the J segment 4 bases; nucleotides outside the gene matches: 8. The germline V gene has CDR1 MNHNY and CDR2 SVGAGI (reference sequence). This CDR3 is built from 16 residues. CDR3 protein: CASSYHGRGGYNEQFF. CDR3 nucleotides: TGTGCCAGCAGTTACCATGGGAGGGGAGGGTACAATGAGCAGTTCTTC.

This clone was seen a few times. The V and J genes are TRBV9 and TRBJ2-2; 10 positions agree with TRBD2. With V trimmed by 2 bases and J by 4 bases, 5 bases remained unmatched. The CDR3 length is 16 residues. Germline CDR1 reads SGDLS; CDR2 reads YYNGEE. CDR3 residues: CASSVSIAGGTGELFF. In nucleotides, the CDR3 is TGTGCCAGCAGCGTCTCGATAGCGGGGGGCACCGGGGAGCTGTTTTTT.

The rearrangement joins TRBV2 to TRBJ1-3; D might be TRBD1 (6 bases). Per the germline V gene, CDR1 is SNHLY and CDR2 is FYNNEI. The CDR3 is made up of 16 amino acids. V was pared by 7 bases and J by 2 bases, with 18 bases between. This CDR3 reads CASTGNHRVPGNTIYF. The DNA of the CDR3 is TGTGCCAGCACCGGGAATCACAGGGTACCTGGAAACACCATATATTTT.

The chain uses TRBV5-6 and TRBJ1-1; 7 bases are shared with TRBD1. V dropped 4 bases and J dropped 8; count of bases not matched to a gene: 11. This CDR3 contains 14 residues. Germline V gene data show CDR1 as SGHDT and CDR2 as YYEEEE. As DNA, the CDR3 is TGTGCCAGCAGCCCCCGGACAGGTTACATGGAAGCTTTCTTT. Amino acid sequence: CASSPRTGYMEAFF.